These T cell receptor beta chains were read from a single sample in a study of blood T cell repertoires in COVID-19. Here immunoSEQ multiplex PCR was the method, and the copy in TCRdb shows in-frame clones only, minus some. The sample comprises about 280,000 clones, approximately 80% of which are singletons, and 5% rests with the top ten. Sample: PBMCs or T cells enriched from blood (not recorded which). The receptor source for this set is a man in his forties or fifties who had been exposed to COVID-19. CDR3s include the opening cysteine and the closing phenylalanine or tryptophan. D genes are given only for firm matches. Clone size is not always given. Where it is, it says once, few, many or a class for expanded clones.

.,TRBD1,TRBV30,TRBJ1-1,TGTGCCTCGAAAGACAGGGTGGGGACTGAAGCTTTCTTT,CASKDRVGTEAFF
.,TRBD1,TRBV2,TRBJ1-4,TGTGCCAGTAGCGGACCGGGACAGGCTAATGAAAAACTGTTTTTT,CASSGPGQANEKLFF
.,TRBD1,TRBV6-5,TRBJ2-2,TGTGCCAGCAGTTTCGACAGGGTTAACACCGGGGAGCTGTTTTTT,CASSFDRVNTGELFF
.,TRBD1,TRBV29-1,TRBJ1-5,TGCAGCGCTACAATAGGAGGGACAGGGGCTCAGCCCCAGCATTTT,CSATIGGTGAQPQHF
few,.,TRBV11-1,TRBJ1-1,TGTGCCAGCAGCCCGACCGACAGCGCTGAAGCTTTCTTT,CASSPTDSAEAFF
.,TRBD2,TRBV9,TRBJ2-7,TGTGCCAGCAGCCTAGGGACTAGCGTACCCTACGAGCAGTACTTC,CASSLGTSVPYEQYF
.,.,TRBV29-1,TRBJ2-3,TGCAGCGTTGGAGCCCGGTTGAGAACAGATACGCAGTATTTT,CSVGARLRTDTQYF
.,.,TRBV7-2,TRBJ2-7,TGTGCCAGCAGCTTAGCGGACTTATCCTACGAGCAGTACTTC,CASSLADLSYEQYF
many,.,TRBV9,TRBJ1-6,TGTGCCAGCAGCGCTCAATGGGGGGGTAATTCACCCCTCCACTTT,CASSAQWGGNSPLHF
.,TRBD2,TRBV19,TRBJ2-5,TGTGCCAGTAGTCCCCGGGGGGGGGCCAGAGAGACCCAGTACTTC,CASSPRGGARETQYF
.,TRBD1,TRBV29-1,TRBJ1-1,TGCAGCGTTTGGGGGACAGGGGGCCTCGAAGCTTTCTTT,CSVWGTGGLEAFF
.,.,TRBV6-5,TRBJ1-4,TGTGCCAGCAGGGAGAATGAAAAACTGTTTTTT,CASRENEKLFF
once,TRBD2,TRBV19,TRBJ2-2,TGTGCCAGTAGTCCTAGCGGGATACACACCGGGGAGCTGTTTTTT,CASSPSGIHTGELFF
.,.,TRBV18,TRBJ1-5,TGTGCCAGCTCACCCGGGAGGGACCAGCCCCAGCATTTT,CASSPGRDQPQHF
.,.,TRBV9,TRBJ2-3,TGTGCCAGCAGCGTAGGTCTCAGACACACAGATACGCAGTATTTT,CASSVGLRHTDTQYF
once,.,TRBV6-5,TRBJ1-1,TGTGCCAGCAGTTACGGGCCTTGGACTGAAGCTTTCTTT,CASSYGPWTEAFF
.,.,TRBV7-9,TRBJ2-7,TGTGCCAGCAGCTCGAGGGAGACCTACGAGCAGTACTTC,CASSSRETYEQYF
.,.,TRBV2,TRBJ1-1,TGTGCCAGCAAGCGGGAGACGACAGGCAAGCCTGAAGCTTTCTTT,CASKRETTGKPEAFF
.,TRBD1,TRBV7-9,TRBJ2-7,TGTGCCAGCAGTAACGACAGGGGAATTATGGGCGAGCAGTACTTC,CASSNDRGIMGEQYF
.,.,TRBV3-1/TRBV3-2,TRBJ2-7,TGTGCCAGCAGCCAGAGTGGAGCTAACTACGAGCAGTACTTC,CASSQSGANYEQYF
.,TRBD1,TRBV29-1,TRBJ2-7,TGCAGCGTGGATGGACAGGGATTCTACGAGCAGTACTTC,CSVDGQGFYEQYF
.,.,TRBV6-4,TRBJ2-3,TGTGCCAGCATTTTAGTGGGGGCGACTACAGATACGCAGTATTTT,CASILVGATTDTQYF
.,TRBD1,TRBV7-3,TRBJ2-1,TGTGCCAGCAGCTTACGAGGGGACAGGTGGGGTGAGCAGTTCTTC,CASSLRGDRWGEQFF
.,.,TRBV9,TRBJ1-2,TGTGCCAGCAGCCCGGGGGGCAAGCCTAACTATGGCTACACCTTC,CASSPGGKPNYGYTF
.,TRBD2,TRBV18,TRBJ2-1,TGTGCCAGCTCACCCTCCGTAGACGGGACTAGCGGGAGTTATGAGCAGTTCTTC,CASSPSVDGTSGSYEQFF
.,.,TRBV7-3,TRBJ1-1,TGTGCCAGCAGTCATGGACAGCCGAACACTGAAGCTTTCTTT,CASSHGQPNTEAFF
.,TRBD2,TRBV5-1,TRBJ2-1,TGCGCCAGCAGAGTGGGAGGGCCGGGCAATGAGCAGTTCTTC,CASRVGGPGNEQFF
.,TRBD1,TRBV3-1/TRBV3-2,TRBJ2-3,TGTGCCAGCAGCCAAGACCCGCCGGGACAGGGGACCTACACAGATACGCAGTATTTT,CASSQDPPGQGTYTDTQYF
.,.,TRBV9,TRBJ2-5,TGTGCCAGCAGCGTAGACAGTAGATACCGTATTGAGACCCAGTACTTC,CASSVDSRYRIETQYF
.,.,TRBV19,TRBJ2-2,TGTGCCAGTAGTCGAAACAGGGTGGGGGCCGGGGAGCTGTTTTTT,CASSRNRVGAGELFF
.,TRBD1,TRBV27,TRBJ1-4,TGTGCCAGCAGTTTTGGGACAGGGGTCGAAAAACTGTTTTTT,CASSFGTGVEKLFF
.,.,TRBV15,TRBJ1-3,TGTGCCACCAGCAGAGCCTCCGGCCGACGGGGAGTCGGCACCATATATTTT,CATSRASGRRGVGTIYF
.,.,TRBV5-1,TRBJ2-1,TGCGCCAGCAGCTCGGAGGGCCTCTCCTACAATGAGCAGTTCTTC,CASSSEGLSYNEQFF
.,.,TRBV12-3/TRBV12-4,TRBJ1-1,TGTGCCAGCAGTTTGAGTTGGCGGGGGAAAGCTTTCTTT,CASSLSWRGKAFF
.,.,TRBV5-4,TRBJ2-6,TGTGCCAGCGGACAGCTTAAGTCTGGGGCCAACGTCCTGACTTTC,CASGQLKSGANVLTF
.,.,TRBV6-1,TRBJ1-1,TGTGCCAGCAGTTCTTACAGGGCCAAAAATGAAGCTTTCTTT,CASSSYRAKNEAFF
.,.,TRBV6-5,TRBJ2-2,TGTGCCAGCAGTCGACAGGGGAGGGTGGCCGGGGAGCTGTTTTTT,CASSRQGRVAGELFF
.,TRBD1,TRBV5-1,TRBJ1-2,TGCGCCAGCAGCTTGGGGGGACAGGGTAATGGCTACACCTTC,CASSLGGQGNGYTF
many,TRBD2,TRBV3-1/TRBV3-2,TRBJ2-7,TGTGCCAGCAGCCCCCGGGGACTAGCGGAGTCCTACGAGCAGTACTTC,CASSPRGLAESYEQYF
.,.,TRBV5-1,TRBJ2-7,TGCGCCAGCAGCTATACCGGGTACGAGCAGTACTTC,CASSYTGYEQYF
.,.,TRBV5-1,TRBJ1-2,TGCGCCAGCAGCTTAGGGCAGGGTGCCTATGGCTACACCTTC,CASSLGQGAYGYTF
.,TRBD2,TRBV5-6,TRBJ2-5,TGTGCCAGCAGCTCCGCCTGGCTAGCGGGAGTCGGAGAGACCCAGTACTTC,CASSSAWLAGVGETQYF
once,.,TRBV5-6,TRBJ1-6,TGTGCCAGCAGCCCCACCAAGGAGGCCCGCTCACCCCTCCACTTT,CASSPTKEARSPLHF
.,.,TRBV6-5,TRBJ2-7,TGTGCCAGCAGAGAGATACTACGTAACGAGCAGTACTTC,CASREILRNEQYF
.,.,TRBV19,TRBJ2-1,TGTGCCAGTAGTCCGATTAGACTATCAACTTACAATGAGCAGTTCTTC,CASSPIRLSTYNEQFF
.,.,TRBV2,TRBJ1-2,TGTGCCAGCAGTGGGGAGGGGGGAGACTATGGCTACACCTTC,CASSGEGGDYGYTF